This T cell receptor beta chain was sequenced during a study of blood T cell repertoires in COVID-19. Study as a whole: Sources were T cells, B-cell-depleted T cells, or PBMCs; the material itself was cDNA or gDNA.

Measured with immunoSEQ multiplex PCR; TCRdb has only the in-frame clones, and not every one. The profile covers about 300,000 clones, with 85% to 90% appearing a single time and 5.5% to 8% taken by the ten largest. V was cut by 4 bases and J by 0 bases, with 11 bases left in between. The CDR3 is 15 amino acids. CDR1 and CDR2 (germline): SGHRS, YFSETQ. The TCR originated in a woman between 45 and 65 years old with COVID-19, enrolled during active disease. The gene calls are TRBV5-1 and TRBJ1-3; D ambiguous. The sample comprised peripheral blood. Here the CDR3 reads CASSPGETSGNTIYF. DNA of the CDR3: TGCGCCAGCAGCCCCGGGGAGACCTCTGGAAACACCATATATTTT. Full variable domain (outside the CDR3, taken from reference TRBV5-1 and TRBJ1-3): KAGVTQTPRYLIKTRGQQVTLSCSPISGHRSVSWYQQTPGQGLQFLFEYFSETQRNKGNFPGRFSGRQFSNSRSEMNVSTLELGDSALYLCASSPGETSGNTIYFGEGSWLTVV.